These T cell receptor beta chains were read from a single sample in a study of T cell repertoires in cytomegalovirus infection. TCRdb ran MiXCR on the reads and lists one entry per CDR3 protein. Of around 190,000 distinct CDR3 sequences listed, roughly 14% were seen once; the top ten hold 27%. Sequenced material: PBMCs. These receptors came from a human donor in good health (CMV status not recorded). Some clones in this sample may be carry-over from other donors' samples. The CDR3 runs from the conserved cysteine through the conserved F or W. D genes are given only for firm matches. Size values are once, few and many counts, or a class for expanded clones, and some rows have none.

abundance: many
j_gene: TRBJ2-7
d_gene: NA
v_gene: TRBV7-2
CDR3nt: TGTGCCAGCAGCCCGCCGGGACAATCCAACGAGCAGTACTTC
CDR3aa: CASSPPGQSNEQYF

abundance: few
j_gene: TRBJ1-1
d_gene: NA
v_gene: TRBV7-9
CDR3nt: TGTGCCAGCAACTCGGCCGGGACGACTGAAGCTTTCTTT
CDR3aa: CASNSAGTTEAFF

abundance: few
j_gene: TRBJ2-3
d_gene: NA
v_gene: TRBV27
CDR3nt: TGTGCCAGCAGTCTGACCGGCCGCGATACGCAGTATTTT
CDR3aa: CASSLTGRDTQYF

abundance: NA
j_gene: TRBJ1-6
d_gene: NA
v_gene: TRBV11-2
CDR3nt: TGTGCCAGCAGCTTCCAGGGAGACGGATCACCCCTCCACTTT
CDR3aa: CASSFQGDGSPLHF

abundance: many
j_gene: TRBJ1-5
d_gene: NA
v_gene: TRBV28
CDR3nt: TGTGCCAGCAGTTCCCTACAGGGTGACAATCAGCCCCAGCATTTT
CDR3aa: CASSSLQGDNQPQHF

abundance: many
j_gene: TRBJ2-1
d_gene: TRBD2
v_gene: TRBV24-1
CDR3nt: TGTGCCACCAGTGATCCTCTAGCGGGCACGGGAAATGAGCAGTTCTTC
CDR3aa: CATSDPLAGTGNEQFF

abundance: few
j_gene: TRBJ2-5
d_gene: NA
v_gene: TRBV11-2
CDR3nt: TGTGCCAGCAGCGCCCTGACTAGTTTTTCGATCAAAGAGACCCAGTACTTC
CDR3aa: CASSALTSFSIKETQYF

abundance: many
j_gene: TRBJ2-2
d_gene: NA
v_gene: TRBV10-3
CDR3nt: TGTGCCATCGGTGAGGGGCCCGGGGAGCTGTTTTTT
CDR3aa: CAIGEGPGELFF

abundance: NA
j_gene: TRBJ2-1
d_gene: NA
v_gene: TRBV28
CDR3nt: TGTGCCAGCAGCCTCGAAAAACCCAATGAGCAGTTCTTC
CDR3aa: CASSLEKPNEQFF

abundance: few
j_gene: TRBJ2-2
d_gene: TRBD1
v_gene: TRBV6-5
CDR3nt: TGTGCCAGCAGTGGGACAGACACCGGGGAGCTGTTTTTT
CDR3aa: CASSGTDTGELFF

abundance: NA
j_gene: TRBJ2-3
d_gene: NA
v_gene: TRBV28
CDR3nt: TGTGCCACGCACGAGAGGGCCGTTAGATCAGATACGCAGTATTTT
CDR3aa: CATHERAVRSDTQYF

abundance: many
j_gene: TRBJ1-3
d_gene: NA
v_gene: TRBV7-3
CDR3nt: TGTGCCAGCAGCTTAAATGGTTTGGCCGGGCAAGGAAACACCATATATTTT
CDR3aa: CASSLNGLAGQGNTIYF

abundance: NA
j_gene: TRBJ1-4
d_gene: NA
v_gene: TRBV5-4
CDR3nt: TGTGCCAGCAGCCCGAAACCCGGGACAACCGCAACTAATGAAAAACTGTTTTTT
CDR3aa: CASSPKPGTTATNEKLFF

abundance: many
j_gene: TRBJ1-6
d_gene: NA
v_gene: TRBV7-2
CDR3nt: TGTAGAACAGCTAGAAATTCACCCCTCCACTTT
CDR3aa: CRTARNSPLHF

abundance: many
j_gene: TRBJ2-7
d_gene: NA
v_gene: TRBV4-2
CDR3nt: TGTGCCAGCAGCCAAGAGTACAGGACCTCCTACGAGCAGTACTTC
CDR3aa: CASSQEYRTSYEQYF

abundance: many
j_gene: TRBJ1-4
d_gene: NA
v_gene: TRBV7-2
CDR3nt: TGTGCCAGCAGCTGGAGACAGGCAACTAATGAAAAACTGTTTTTT
CDR3aa: CASSWRQATNEKLFF

abundance: few
j_gene: TRBJ2-1
d_gene: NA
v_gene: TRBV29-1
CDR3nt: TGCAGCGTTGAAGATGAACGGAGACGCTCCTACAATGAGCAGTTCTTC
CDR3aa: CSVEDERRRSYNEQFF

abundance: many
j_gene: TRBJ2-3
d_gene: NA
v_gene: TRBV6-1
CDR3nt: TGTGCCAGCAGTTCCCTATGGGCCGGGAGATTTGCAGATACGCAGTATTTT
CDR3aa: CASSSLWAGRFADTQYF

abundance: many
j_gene: TRBJ1-1
d_gene: TRBD1
v_gene: TRBV19
CDR3nt: TGTGCCAGTAGCCTCACGGGACAGAGCAACACTGAAGCTTTCTTT
CDR3aa: CASSLTGQSNTEAFF

abundance: few
j_gene: TRBJ2-7
d_gene: TRBD1
v_gene: TRBV5-5
CDR3nt: TGTGCCAGCAGCAGAATCGGGACAGGGGGAACCTACGAGCAGTACTTC
CDR3aa: CASSRIGTGGTYEQYF

abundance: many
j_gene: TRBJ2-6
d_gene: TRBD1
v_gene: TRBV5-1
CDR3nt: TGCGCCAGCAGCGCGGGACAGGGGAACTCTGGGGCCAACGTCCTGACTTTC
CDR3aa: CASSAGQGNSGANVLTF

abundance: few
j_gene: TRBJ1-4
d_gene: NA
v_gene: TRBV6-5
CDR3nt: TGTGCCAGCAGTCCCCAGGGAGGGCCCCAACTGTTTTTT
CDR3aa: CASSPQGGPQLFF

abundance: NA
j_gene: TRBJ2-1
d_gene: TRBD1
v_gene: TRBV19
CDR3nt: TGTGCCAGTAGTATGGGACAGGGGGGTCTGGATATCTCGGATGAGCAGTTCTTC
CDR3aa: CASSMGQGGLDISDEQFF

abundance: many
j_gene: TRBJ1-3
d_gene: NA
v_gene: TRBV10-3
CDR3nt: TGTGCCATCAGGAAAAGAGACGGACGGAACTCTGGAAACACCATATATTTT
CDR3aa: CAIRKRDGRNSGNTIYF

abundance: few
j_gene: TRBJ2-7
d_gene: NA
v_gene: TRBV2
CDR3nt: TGTGCCACCCGCAGTAGTCCCAACGGGTACGAGCAGTACTTC
CDR3aa: CATRSSPNGYEQYF

abundance: NA
j_gene: TRBJ1-5
d_gene: NA
v_gene: TRBV15
CDR3nt: TGTGCCACCAGCGGACCCATGGGAGACGGCAATCAGCCCCAGCATTTT
CDR3aa: CATSGPMGDGNQPQHF

abundance: many
j_gene: TRBJ2-1
d_gene: NA
v_gene: TRBV7-9
CDR3nt: TGTGCCAGCAGCTTAATAGGGACGGGGAGTGGCTCCTACAATGAGCAGTTCTTC
CDR3aa: CASSLIGTGSGSYNEQFF

abundance: NA
j_gene: TRBJ2-5
d_gene: NA
v_gene: TRBV27
CDR3nt: TGTGCCAGCAGTTTTGGAAGGGGGGAGACCCAGTACTTC
CDR3aa: CASSFGRGETQYF

abundance: few
j_gene: TRBJ1-2
d_gene: NA
v_gene: TRBV29-1
CDR3nt: TGCAGCGTTACGTCAGGCTCCTCGGGCTATGGCTACACCTTC
CDR3aa: CSVTSGSSGYGYTF

abundance: NA
j_gene: TRBJ2-3
d_gene: TRBD2
v_gene: TRBV24-1
CDR3nt: TGTGCCACCAGTGAAACGGGAGGGCCTGGGGACACGGATACGCAGTATTTT
CDR3aa: CATSETGGPGDTDTQYF

abundance: NA
j_gene: TRBJ2-1
d_gene: TRBD2
v_gene: TRBV12-5
CDR3nt: TGTGCTAGTGCCCTAGCGGGAGTTGGGGAGCAGTTCTTC
CDR3aa: CASALAGVGEQFF

abundance: NA
j_gene: TRBJ2-7
d_gene: TRBD2
v_gene: TRBV28
CDR3nt: TGTGCCAGCAGTCCCCCCGGGCGGGAGACCGAGATGACCTACGAGCAGTACTTC
CDR3aa: CASSPPGRETEMTYEQYF

abundance: many
j_gene: TRBJ2-4
d_gene: TRBD2
v_gene: TRBV7-6
CDR3nt: TGTGCCAGCAGCTTCGCGGGAGGCAAAAACATTCAGTACTTC
CDR3aa: CASSFAGGKNIQYF

abundance: many
j_gene: TRBJ1-3
d_gene: NA
v_gene: TRBV12-5
CDR3nt: TGTGCTAGTGGTTACCAGGGGATCTCTGGAAACACCATATATTTT
CDR3aa: CASGYQGISGNTIYF

abundance: many
j_gene: TRBJ1-2
d_gene: NA
v_gene: TRBV12-3/TRBV12-4
CDR3nt: TGTGCCAGCAGTTTAGGGACAGCTAACTATGGCTACACCTTC
CDR3aa: CASSLGTANYGYTF

abundance: many
j_gene: TRBJ2-1
d_gene: TRBD1
v_gene: TRBV29-1
CDR3nt: TGCAGCGTCCCGGGGAAGGACAGGGGGCCTTACAATGAGCAGTTCTTC
CDR3aa: CSVPGKDRGPYNEQFF

abundance: NA
j_gene: TRBJ1-2
d_gene: NA
v_gene: TRBV29-1
CDR3nt: TGCAGCGTTGAGAGGGGATTCGCTGGCTACACCTTC
CDR3aa: CSVERGFAGYTF

abundance: NA
j_gene: TRBJ2-1
d_gene: TRBD2
v_gene: TRBV20-1
CDR3nt: TGCAGTGCTTATATCCTAGCGGGTCTGAGGAGTGAGCAGTTCTTC
CDR3aa: CSAYILAGLRSEQFF

abundance: few
j_gene: TRBJ2-1
d_gene: TRBD1
v_gene: TRBV4-1
CDR3nt: TGCGCCAGCACCAATCCCGGCAGCGGACAGGGATTAACCAATGAGCAGTTCTTC
CDR3aa: CASTNPGSGQGLTNEQFF

abundance: many
j_gene: TRBJ1-6
d_gene: NA
v_gene: TRBV7-8
CDR3nt: TGTGCCAGCAGCTCGATTGGCCAGGGTGGCAATTCACCCCTCCACTTT
CDR3aa: CASSSIGQGGNSPLHF

abundance: many
j_gene: TRBJ2-7
d_gene: TRBD2
v_gene: TRBV29-1
CDR3nt: TGCAGCGTTGGTACTAGCGGGAGGCCCTACGAGCAGTACTTC
CDR3aa: CSVGTSGRPYEQYF

abundance: NA
j_gene: TRBJ1-2
d_gene: NA
v_gene: TRBV5-4
CDR3nt: TGTGCCAGCAGCCCTAGGTCTAACTATGGCTACACCTTC
CDR3aa: CASSPRSNYGYTF

abundance: NA
j_gene: TRBJ2-2
d_gene: NA
v_gene: TRBV5-1
CDR3nt: TGCGCCAGCAGCTTGAGATTAGTATTCTCGAACACCGGGGAGCTGTTTTTT
CDR3aa: CASSLRLVFSNTGELFF

abundance: many
j_gene: TRBJ1-5
d_gene: NA
v_gene: TRBV7-9
CDR3nt: TGTGCCAGCAGCTCGCAGGGGCATCAGCCCCAGCATTTT
CDR3aa: CASSSQGHQPQHF

abundance: few
j_gene: TRBJ2-4
d_gene: NA
v_gene: TRBV6-2/TRBV6-3
CDR3nt: TGTGCCAGCAGTTACGGGGGGACCAAAAACATTCAGTACTTC
CDR3aa: CASSYGGTKNIQYF

abundance: few
j_gene: TRBJ2-5
d_gene: TRBD1
v_gene: TRBV2
CDR3nt: TGTGCCAGCGAAAGGGGGCCAAGAGAGACCCAGTACTTC
CDR3aa: CASERGPRETQYF

abundance: NA
j_gene: TRBJ2-7
d_gene: NA
v_gene: TRBV10-3
CDR3nt: TGTGCCACCACTTTCTCGACAGTGGACTCCTACGAGCAGTACTTC
CDR3aa: CATTFSTVDSYEQYF

abundance: many
j_gene: TRBJ2-3
d_gene: NA
v_gene: TRBV7-6
CDR3nt: TGTGCCAGCAGCGACGGGACTTCGCAGTATTTT
CDR3aa: CASSDGTSQYF